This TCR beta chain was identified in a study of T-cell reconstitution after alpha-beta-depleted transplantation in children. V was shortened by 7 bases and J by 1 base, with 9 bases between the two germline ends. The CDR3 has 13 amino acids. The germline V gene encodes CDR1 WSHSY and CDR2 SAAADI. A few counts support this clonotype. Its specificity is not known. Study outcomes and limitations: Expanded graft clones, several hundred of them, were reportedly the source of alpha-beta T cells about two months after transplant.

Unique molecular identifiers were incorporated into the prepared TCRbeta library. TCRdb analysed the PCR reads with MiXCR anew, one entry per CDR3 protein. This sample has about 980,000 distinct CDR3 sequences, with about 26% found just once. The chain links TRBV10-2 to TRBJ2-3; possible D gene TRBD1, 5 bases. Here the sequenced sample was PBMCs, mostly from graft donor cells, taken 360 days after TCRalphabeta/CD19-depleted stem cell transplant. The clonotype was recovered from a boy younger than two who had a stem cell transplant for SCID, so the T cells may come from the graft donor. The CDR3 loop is CASMQGRTDTQYF. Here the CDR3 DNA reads TGCGCCAGCATGCAGGGCCGCACAGATACGCAGTATTTT.